This T cell receptor beta chain came from a study of shared clonotypes between healthy human individuals. Whole-study findings and limits: Tissue TCR repertoires likely differ from these blood-only repertoires.

Each of the donors was a healthy adult who was HIV-negative and had not had a recent acute infection or vaccination. With unsorted samples, genomic DNA was obtained from about 100 million PBMCs. Germline V lookup: CDR1 SGHRS, CDR2 YFSETQ. The CDR3 sequence is 15 residues long. The authors' processing: Filtering of immunoSEQ junctional sequences could not match full-length read filtering. Assay used: immunoSEQ multiplex PCR; TCRdb lists only in-frame clones, some missing. V and J calls and clone size come straight from that table; D and trimming were deduced from the DNA. The data show more than 450,000 clones, 70% to 80% seen once. Remarks on this clone: Its antigen is currently unknown.

The receptor's source is a middle-aged woman in good health. Some clones in this sample may be carry-over from other donors' samples. What was sequenced was PBMCs. The chain joins TRBV5-1 to TRBJ2-5; the match to TRBD2 covers 10 bases. The J call may be in error: the DNA end matches TRBJ2-7 better. The DNA of the CDR3 is TGCGCCAGCAGCTTGGACCTAGCGGGAGTTTCCGAGCAGTACTTC. It codes for CASSLDLAGVSEQYF.